These 6 T cell receptor beta chains originate from one sample sequenced in a study of blood T cell repertoires in COVID-19. Measured with immunoSEQ multiplex PCR; TCRdb has only the in-frame clones, and not every one. The sample lists around 85,000 clones, around nine tenths occurring once. Sequenced input: peripheral blood. These receptors all stem from a man aged 60-69 years with acute or convalescent COVID-19.

This clone was observed a few times. This rearrangement joins TRBV10-2 to TRBJ1-2; D gene uncertain. Deletions cut 0 bases from V and 6 bases from J, with 14 bases between. The CDR3 is 15 residues long. Germline V CDR1 and CDR2: WSHSY, SAAADI. This chain's CDR3 is CASSESLRAGDGYTF. DNA for the CDR3: TGCGCCAGCAGTGAGTCGCTGAGGGCCGGGGATGGCTACACCTTC.

The rearrangement links TRBV3-1 (or the pseudogene TRBV3-2) to TRBJ1-5; no reliable D call. V shed 2 bases and J shed 0 bases, with 8 bases lying between them. The CDR3 is made up of 15 amino acids. Germline lookup yields CDR1 LGHDT and CDR2 YNNKEL (reference sequence). The CDR3 sequence: CASSQNYYSNQPQHF. In nucleotides, the CDR3 is TGTGCCAGCAGCCAAAACTATTATAGCAATCAGCCCCAGCATTTT.

CDR3 nucleotide sequence: TGCAGCGTTGAATTACTTGGACTCCCTTCCTACGAGCAGTACTTC. As protein: CSVELLGLPSYEQYF. This chain links TRBV29-1 with TRBJ2-7; D possibly corresponds to TRBD2 (5 bases). V dropped 2 bases and J dropped 1 base, with 15 bases sitting between them. Germline CDR1 and CDR2: SQVTM and ANQGSEA. The CDR3 runs 15 residues.

The rearrangement links TRBV4-3 to TRBJ2-3, with unresolved D. The CDR3 consists of 13 residues. V dropped 4 bases and J dropped 2 bases, with 7 bases sitting between them. Germline V CDR1 and CDR2: LGHNA, YSLEER. This chain's CDR3 is CASSLRNTDTQYF. In DNA, the CDR3 is TGCGCCAGCAGCCTGCGAAACACAGATACGCAGTATTTT.

This chain links TRBV19 with TRBJ1-1; no reliable D call. Trimming stripped 5 bases from V and 1 base from J, with 11 bases between. The CDR3 is 14 amino acids. The germline V gene encodes CDR1 LNHDA and CDR2 SQIVND (reference sequence). CDR3 in DNA: TGTGCCAGTAGTCTCTGGGCGCAGAACACTGAAGCTTTCTTT. Translation gives CASSLWAQNTEAFF.

This clone was seen just once. The chain joins TRBV6-5 to TRBJ1-3; a possible D gene is TRBD1 (5 bases). Germline V gives CDR1 MNHEY, CDR2 SVGAGI. The CDR3 contains 16 residues. Trimming pared 3 bases from V and 1 base from J, leaving 13 bases between. Here the CDR3 DNA reads TGTGCCAGCAGTTATGGCCAGGGCGGATCTGGAAACACCATATATTTT. This sequence encodes CASSYGQGGSGNTIYF.